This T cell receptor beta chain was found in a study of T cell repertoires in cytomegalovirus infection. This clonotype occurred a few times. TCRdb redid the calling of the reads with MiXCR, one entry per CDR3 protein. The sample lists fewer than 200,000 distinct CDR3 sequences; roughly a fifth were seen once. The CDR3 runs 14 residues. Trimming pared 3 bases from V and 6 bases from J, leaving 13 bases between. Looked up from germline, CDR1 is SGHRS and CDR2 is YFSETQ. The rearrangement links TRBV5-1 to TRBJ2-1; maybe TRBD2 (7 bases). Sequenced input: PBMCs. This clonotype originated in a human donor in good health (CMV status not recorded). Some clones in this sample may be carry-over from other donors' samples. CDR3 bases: TGCGCCAGCAGCTGGGGCGGGGGCTTCAATGAGCAGTTCTTC. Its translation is CASSWGGGFNEQFF.